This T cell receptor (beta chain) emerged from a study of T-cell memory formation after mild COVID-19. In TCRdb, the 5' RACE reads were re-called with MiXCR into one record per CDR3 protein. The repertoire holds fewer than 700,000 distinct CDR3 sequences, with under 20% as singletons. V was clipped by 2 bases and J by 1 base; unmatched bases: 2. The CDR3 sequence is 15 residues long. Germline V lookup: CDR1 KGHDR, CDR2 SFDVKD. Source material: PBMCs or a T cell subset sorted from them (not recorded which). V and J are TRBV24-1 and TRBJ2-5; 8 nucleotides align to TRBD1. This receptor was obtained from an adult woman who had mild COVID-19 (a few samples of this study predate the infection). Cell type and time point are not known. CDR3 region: CATSDWGTGQETQYF. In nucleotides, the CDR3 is TGTGCCACCAGTGATTGGGGGACAGGCCAAGAGACCCAGTACTTC.